Below, 2 T cell receptor beta chains from the same sample are listed, as sequenced in a study of Graves' ophthalmopathy and Graves' hyperthyroidism. As the template, RNA transcripts were used to amplify TCR beta CDR3 regions. RT-PCR was first run with HTBI primers, then multiplex PCR in a second round. TCRdb re-called the multiplex PCR reads with MiXCR, one entry per CDR3 protein. The profile covers roughly 700,000 distinct CDR3 sequences, with roughly two fifths appearing a single time and less than 55% taken by the ten largest. The sample consisted of peripheral blood. Every receptor here comes from an adult man with Graves' ophthalmopathy.

The chain is built from TRBV6-6 and TRBJ1-3, with D tentatively TRBD1 (5 bases). V was cut by 7 bases and J by 3 bases, with 10 bases left in between. The CDR3 consists of 13 residues. Germline loops: CDR1 MNHNY, CDR2 SVGAGI (reference sequence). CDR3 sequence: CASIYGGGNTIYF. The CDR3 region has the DNA TGTGCCAGCATATACGGGGGTGGAAACACCATATATTTT.

About this clonotype itself: This clone may be a read error of a much larger clone one base away. This chain joins TRBV29-1 and TRBJ1-1; D is unresolved. Germline V lookup: CDR1 SQVTM, CDR2 ANQGSEA. The CDR3 has 13 amino acids. CDR3 sequence (DNA): TGCAGCGTTCTCAGTCTCATGAACGCTGAAGCTTTCTTT. Translation gives CSVLSLMNAEAFF.